This T cell receptor beta chain was recovered during a study of T and B cells in COVID-19 patients. Looking at the study overall: Most recovered patients had mild to moderate COVID-19 treated as outpatients. Study-wide results and caveats: Early severe-case samples and blood from mildly ill patients during symptoms were in short supply.

As to this clonotype: Its specificity is unknown.

BIOMED2 TRB-A/B primer pools were used in multiplex TRB PCR. TCRdb ran MiXCR on the multiplex PCR reads and lists one entry per CDR3 protein. The sample includes some 8,100 distinct CDR3 sequences, roughly 23% seen only once; the top ten take almost 6.5%. From blood, 250-500 ng of genomic DNA served as TRB template. V trimming: 1 base; J trimming: 0 bases; junction bases outside the gene matches: 5. The CDR3 has 18 residues. Germline V lookup: CDR1 SEHNR, CDR2 FQNEAQ (reference sequence). Specimen: blood. The J gene is TRBJ2-6, the V gene TRBV7-9; 8 bases align to TRBD1. The receptor was isolated from a human donor who had recovered from COVID-19. The CDR3 here is CASSLGAGGVSGANVLTF. As DNA, the CDR3 is TGTGCCAGCAGCTTAGGGGCAGGGGGCGTCTCTGGGGCCAACGTCCTGACTTTC.